This T cell receptor (beta chain) is drawn from a study of cytomegalovirus exposure and HLA in healthy donors. For the study at large: Counted in an early data release were approximately 80 million unique TCRs from HLA-typed donors. Study-level findings and limits: TCR beta chain V- and J-gene trimming was linked, in a later analysis, to a missense variant in DCLRE1C. Generally TCR sequences proved uncommon, though certain public TCRs appeared in numerous donors.

Germline V lookup: CDR1 MNHEY, CDR2 SVGAGI. V dropped 9 bases and J dropped 4 bases, with 18 bases sitting between them. CDR3 size: 14 residues. PCR involved 60 Vbeta and 13 Jbeta primers. Generated by immunoSEQ multiplex PCR, the TCRdb table keeps only in-frame clones and is missing some. The sample lists some 120,000 clones; around three quarters were seen once. As concerns this clone: Its specificity is unknown.

The chain combines TRBV6-5 with TRBJ1-1; D is uncertain. Sequences were obtained from PBMCs. The sequence came from a man aged 25 to 45 in good health and CMV-seropositive. The CDR3 bases are TGTGCCAGTTCACCCTATTTAGCAAGCACTGAAGCTTTCTTT. This sequence encodes CASSPYLASTEAFF.